This TCR beta chain was retrieved from a study of T cells expressing NK-cell markers. After re-calling the 5' RACE reads, TCRdb lists one entry per CDR3 protein, DNA absent. The listing records 300,000 to 500,000 distinct CDR3 sequences. CDR3 length equals 14 residues. Germline V CDR1 and CDR2: SNHLY, FYNNEI. The receptor was derived from a woman between 45 and 65 years old in good health. The chain links TRBV2 to TRBJ2-1. The sample taken for sequencing was blood T cells: a sorted CD56 or NKG2C T cell subset, CD4+ or CD8+ T cells, or bulk PBMC T cells (not recorded which). The CDR3: CASIWAGEWDEQFF.